The 26 T cell receptor beta chains reported below all come from one sample, sequenced in a study of beta chain features in type 1 diabetes. The entirety of the isolated RNA underwent reverse transcription, so expressed TCRB transcripts were sequenced. The protocol was immunoSEQ multiplex PCR, while the TCRdb copy is restricted to in-frame clones and leaves out a portion. The sample lists about 160,000 clones; just over 9% were seen once. Input material: central memory CD4+ T cells from blood. Every receptor here comes from a woman younger than 30 in good health.

This rearrangement joins TRBV10-3 to TRBJ2-7; 8 nucleotides line up with TRBD2. The junction had 6 bases not matched to a gene; V was cut back by 1 base and J by 4 bases. CDR3 size: 15 residues. CDR1 ENHRY and CDR2 SYGVKD come from the germline V gene. The CDR3 is CAISEYGSGEYEQYF. In nucleotides, the CDR3 is TGTGCCATCAGTGAGTACGGTAGCGGGGAGTACGAGCAGTACTTC.

This clone was observed a few times. The J gene is TRBJ1-1, the V gene TRBV12-5, with unresolved D. The CDR3 is 13 residues long. V was trimmed by 0 bases and J by 10 bases, leaving 12 bases between them. Germline V gene data show CDR1 as LGHNT and CDR2 as FRNRAP. CDR3 amino acids: CASGLVTRSRAFF. The CDR3 nucleotides are TGTGCTAGTGGTTTGGTCACGAGGTCGCGAGCTTTCTTT.

CDR3 DNA: TGCGCCAGCAGCCTGACTATGGGGTACGAGCAGTACTTC. Its translation is CASSLTMGYEQYF. The chain uses TRBV5-1 and TRBJ2-7, with D possibly being TRBD2 (5 bases). The CDR3 length is 13 residues. The V and J ends lost 4 bases and 4 bases respectively, with 12 bases between them. CDR1 SGHRS and CDR2 YFSETQ come from the germline V gene.

This chain joins TRBV11-3 and TRBJ2-3, with a weak D call TRBD1 (6 bases). The V gene's germline CDR1 is SGHNT and CDR2 YENEEA. The CDR3 sequence is 17 residues long. Trimming stripped 5 bases from V and 0 bases from J, with 18 bases between. The CDR3 DNA is TGTGCCAGCAGCCCCGGAATGGGGGCTACTAGCACAGATACGCAGTATTTT. As protein: CASSPGMGATSTDTQYF.

The genes are TRBV7-9 and TRBJ1-1; D is unresolved. The CDR3 runs to 14 residues. Germline V lookup: CDR1 SEHNR, CDR2 FQNEAQ (reference sequence). Trimming removed 2 bases from V and 3 bases from J, with 10 bases in between. CDR3 loop: CASSLFTRDTEAFF. CDR3 coding DNA: TGTGCCAGCAGCTTATTTACGCGGGACACTGAAGCTTTCTTT.

V and J are TRBV30 and TRBJ1-5, with 7 positions matching TRBD1. Germline values: CDR1 GTSNPN, CDR2 SVGIG (reference sequence). This CDR3 spans 13 amino acids. V shed 7 bases and J 2 bases; nucleotides not matched to a gene: 5. The CDR3 is CALGGGGNQPQHF. CDR3 DNA sequence: TGTGCCTTAGGAGGGGGCGGCAATCAGCCCCAGCATTTT. Based on the CDR3 plus reference TRBV30 and TRBJ1-5, the full variable domain is SQTIHQWPATLVQPVGSPLSLECTVEGTSNPNLYWYRQAAGRGLQLLFYSVGIGQISSEVPQNLSASRPQDRQFILSSKKLLLSDSGFYLCALGGGGNQPQHFGDGTRLSIL.

On this clone itself: Other DNA sequences from this sample encode an identical CDR3 as well. J is TRBJ1-1 and V is TRBV18; the match to TRBD1 covers 11 bases. This CDR3 is 14 amino acids long. Germline lookup yields CDR1 KGHSH and CDR2 LQKENI. Trimming at V came to 4 bases and at J to 4 bases, leaving 2 bases not matched to a gene. The CDR3 is CASSLGQGGTEAFF. As DNA, the CDR3 is TGTGCCAGCTCACTGGGACAGGGGGGCACTGAAGCTTTCTTT.

The chain joins TRBV18 to TRBJ2-1; 8 bases align to TRBD1. The germline V gene has CDR1 KGHSH and CDR2 LQKENI. V trimming: 2 bases; J trimming: 6 bases; junction bases outside the gene matches: 3. This CDR3 spans 14 amino acids. CDR3 in DNA: TGTGCCAGCTCACCAAGGACAGGGTCCAATGAGCAGTTCTTC. It is translated as CASSPRTGSNEQFF.

In its sample, this clone was seen a few times. V is TRBV30 and J is TRBJ2-3; 10 positions match TRBD2. CDR3 length equals 14 residues. From germline, CDR1 is GTSNPN and CDR2 SVGIG (reference sequence). The ends lost 7 bases at V and 0 bases at J; junction bases unmatched: 4. The CDR3 protein is CAYGLAVSTDTQYF. The CDR3 region has the DNA TGTGCCTACGGACTAGCGGTGAGCACAGATACGCAGTATTTT.

The rearrangement joins TRBV11-2 to TRBJ2-1; TRBD2 matches at 13 bases. Losses at the gene ends were 4 bases for V and 8 bases for J; bases not matched to a gene: 5. The germline V gene has CDR1 SGHAT and CDR2 FQNNGV. CDR3 length equals 15 residues. CDR3 in DNA: TGTGCCAGCAGCTGGGGGACTAGCGGGAACTATGAGCAGTTCTTC. Translation gives CASSWGTSGNYEQFF.

CDR3 nucleotide sequence: TGTGCCAGCTCACCCGGAAGGGGAGAGACCCAGTACTTC. Amino acid sequence: CASSPGRGETQYF. The rearrangement uses TRBV18 and TRBJ2-5; maybe TRBD1 (5 bases). The V end lost 3 bases, the J end lost 4 bases, and 9 bases lay between the germline ends. The CDR3 is 13 residues long. Germline loops: CDR1 KGHSH, CDR2 LQKENI.

This clone was seen at least ten times. The chain carries TRBV25-1 and TRBJ1-2, with D perhaps matching TRBD1 (5 bases). CDR3 size: 14 residues. Per the germline V gene, CDR1 is MGHDK and CDR2 is SYGVNS. Trimming left V 2 bases short and J 3 bases short, with 10 bases between. CDR3 amino acids: CASSEDGHYYGYTF. As DNA, the CDR3 is TGTGCCAGCAGTGAAGACGGACACTACTATGGCTACACCTTC.

In its sample, this clone was seen a few times. V usage is TRBV5-5 and J usage is TRBJ2-3; TRBD2 agrees at 12 bases. Trimming at V came to 3 bases and at J to 6 bases, leaving 11 bases not matched to a gene. Germline V lookup: CDR1 SGHKS, CDR2 YYEKEE (reference sequence). This CDR3 has 17 amino acids. CDR3 protein: CASSYRLAGVEEDTQYF. CDR3 nucleotides: TGTGCCAGCAGCTATCGACTAGCGGGAGTGGAGGAGGATACGCAGTATTTT.

This rearrangement joins TRBV9 to TRBJ2-2; D perhaps matches TRBD2 (5 bases). From germline, CDR1 is SGDLS and CDR2 YYNGEE. V was trimmed by 3 bases and J by 5 bases, leaving 11 bases between them. The CDR3 is 14 amino acids. CDR3: CASSGGPGTGELFF. The CDR3 DNA follows: TGTGCCAGCAGCGGAGGGCCGGGGACCGGGGAGCTGTTTTTT.

V gene TRBV7-3 combines with J gene TRBJ2-2; D not resolved. Trimming left V 2 bases short and J 5 bases short, with 6 bases between. The CDR3 sequence is 13 residues long. CDR1 is SGHTA and CDR2 is FQGTGA in the germline V gene. The CDR3 DNA reads TGTGCCAGCAGCTTATCCGGGACCGGGGAGCTGTTTTTT. Encoded protein: CASSLSGTGELFF.

CDR3 in amino acids: CASSEADTDTQYF. CDR3 in DNA: TGCGCCAGCAGCGAGGCAGACACAGATACGCAGTATTTT. V is TRBV5-1 and J is TRBJ2-3, with D unresolved. Trimming stripped 4 bases from V and 2 bases from J, with 8 bases between. CDR3 length: 13 amino acids. Germline V gives CDR1 SGHRS, CDR2 YFSETQ.

The table lists this clone with a few counts. The chain uses TRBV4-2 and TRBJ1-2, with a possible D match to TRBD1 (6 bases). With 2 bases removed from V and 5 bases from J, the gap between germline ends came to 18 bases. This CDR3 is 16 amino acids long. Germline values: CDR1 LGHNA, CDR2 YNFKEQ. CDR3 bases: TGTGCCAGCAGCCAAAATCCGGCACAGGGACTATATGGCTACACCTTC. Protein: CASSQNPAQGLYGYTF.

This clone showed up just a few times. The chain links TRBV30 to TRBJ1-5; 10 positions match TRBD1. CDR1 is GTSNPN and CDR2 is SVGIG in the germline V gene (reference sequence). J gave up 2 bases and V 2 bases, and 3 bases lay outside the gene matches. The CDR3 consists of 15 residues. The CDR3 here is CAWSMGTGGNQPQHF. Here the CDR3 DNA reads TGTGCCTGGAGTATGGGGACAGGGGGCAATCAGCCCCAGCATTTT.

This sequence joins TRBV4-1 and TRBJ1-2; D not resolved. This CDR3 is built from 16 residues. Germline values: CDR1 MGHRA, CDR2 YSYEKL. Trimming removed 3 bases at V and 2 bases at J, with 16 bases between. This CDR3 reads CASSQGRGRANYGYTF. CDR3 nucleotides: TGCGCCAGCAGCCAGGGCCGTGGGCGGGCGAACTATGGCTACACCTTC.

This clone was seen many times. The chain combines TRBV6-1 with TRBJ2-1; a possible D gene is TRBD2 (5 bases). The CDR3 length is 13 residues. V was trimmed by 4 bases and J by 10 bases, leaving 14 bases between them. The V gene's germline CDR1 is MNHNS and CDR2 SASEGT. The CDR3 region has the DNA TGTGCCAGCAGTGCGAGCGGCCTAGGCGAGCAGTTCTTC. Protein product: CASSASGLGEQFF.

This clone was counted between two and nine times. V and J are TRBV7-2 and TRBJ1-2; D not resolved. The CDR3 covers 14 residues. Germline V CDR1 and CDR2: SGHTA, FQGNSA. The CDR3 bases are TGTGCGATCTCCTTAATGGCACCGAACTATGGCTACACCTTC. Amino acid sequence: CAISLMAPNYGYTF. Together with reference TRBV7-2 and TRBJ1-2, the CDR3 gives the full variable domain: GAGVSQSPSNKVTEKGKDVELRCDPISGHTALYWYRQSLGQGLEFLIYFQGNSAPDKSGLPSDRFSAERTGGSVSTLTIQRTQQEDSAVYLCAISLMAPNYGYTFGSGTRLTVV.

This chain's CDR3 is CASSPSRGGKGYTF. In DNA form, the CDR3 reads TGTGCCAGCAGCCCCTCCCGGGGGGGCAAGGGCTACACCTTC. J is TRBJ1-2 and V is TRBV14; D is perhaps TRBD1 (6 bases). V shed 4 bases and J shed 8 bases, with 17 bases lying between them. The CDR3 spans 14 residues. CDR1 SGHDN and CDR2 FVKESK come from the germline V gene.

The V and J genes are TRBV30 and TRBJ1-1, with a weak D call TRBD1 (6 bases). The CDR3 spans 13 residues. Trimming shortened V by 3 bases and J by 3 bases, and 11 bases separated the two germline ends. Germline lookup yields CDR1 GTSNPN and CDR2 SVGIG (reference sequence). The CDR3 DNA follows: TGTGCCTGGAGCTCGGGACAACACACTGAAGCTTTCTTT. Protein: CAWSSGQHTEAFF.

The rearrangement links TRBV9 to TRBJ2-1, with 9 nucleotides matching TRBD2. Germline values: CDR1 SGDLS, CDR2 YYNGEE. J gave up 9 bases and V 2 bases, and 15 bases lay outside the gene matches. This CDR3 is 17 amino acids long. The CDR3 region is CASSVGREVAGVREQFF. The CDR3 region has the DNA TGTGCCAGCAGCGTGGGCCGTGAGGTAGCGGGAGTTCGTGAGCAGTTCTTC.

Concerning this clone: This specimen includes other DNA sequences encoding the same CDR3. This chain links TRBV5-1 with TRBJ2-6; D uncertain. Looked up from germline, CDR1 is SGHRS and CDR2 is YFSETQ. CDR3 length: 15 residues. Trimming shortened V by 2 bases and J by 0 bases, and 6 bases separated the two germline ends. Here the CDR3 DNA reads TGCGCCAGCAGCTTTACAATCTCTGGGGCCAACGTCCTGACTTTC. This encodes CASSFTISGANVLTF. Full variable domain (remainder filled in from reference TRBV5-1 and TRBJ2-6): KAGVTQTPRYLIKTRGQQVTLSCSPISGHRSVSWYQQTPGQGLQFLFEYFSETQRNKGNFPGRFSGRQFSNSRSEMNVSTLELGDSALYLCASSFTISGANVLTFGAGSRLTVL.

This chain uses TRBV5-1 with TRBJ2-3; 8 bases are shared with TRBD1. CDR1 SGHRS and CDR2 YFSETQ come from the germline V gene. The V and J ends lost 3 bases and 7 bases, in that order; junction bases with no gene match: 4. The CDR3 consists of 13 residues. CDR3 loop: CASSSTGENTQYF. Here the CDR3 DNA reads TGCGCCAGCAGCTCGACAGGGGAAAATACGCAGTATTTT.